This TCR beta chain was identified in a study of blood T cells in healthy people across ages. With a J-beta primer mix and a sample-barcoded 5' primer, a second PCR ran about 7 to 12 cycles. TCRdb reprocessed the 5' RACE reads with MiXCR, giving one entry per CDR3 protein. The sample has approximately 960,000 distinct CDR3 sequences, about 29% seen once; the top ten hold roughly a tenth. The V gene's germline CDR1 is SGHKS and CDR2 YYEKEE (reference sequence). The CDR3 is 15 amino acids. V gave up 4 bases and J gave up 5 bases; unmatched junction bases: 8. The data were also submitted as part of a second study, on T cells of mothers and their children. Per that study: Samples were obtained from a few healthy Caucasian mothers and their six children. Biologically related mothers and children overlapped slightly more than unrelated pairs, a non-significant difference.

The sequence derives from a woman aged 40 to 55 in good health. Sequencing was done on a sample of blood. The chain couples TRBV5-5 to TRBJ2-5; 10 bases agree with TRBD2. CDR3 in DNA: TGTGCCAGCAGCAGCGGGGGGGCTTCCATCGAGACCCAGTACTTC. Its translation is CASSSGGASIETQYF.